This T cell receptor beta chain was sequenced during a study of T cell repertoires in cytomegalovirus infection. Background on the study: CMV epitopes that were recently identified and HLA-C-restricted were used alongside well-studied HLA-B-restricted ones. Public signatures in TCR beta pointed to CMV infection and matching HLA type.

TCRdb redid the calling of the reads with MiXCR, one entry per CDR3 protein. The table lists fewer than 1,000,000 distinct CDR3 sequences, roughly a third of them singletons, with 10% to 15% in the top ten. CDR1 LNHDA and CDR2 SQIVND come from the germline V gene (reference sequence). Deletions cut 7 bases from V and 5 bases from J, with 8 bases between. The CDR3 length is 11 residues. Findings of the study overall: Within the response measured ex vivo, HLA-C-restricted CMV-specific TCR beta clonotypes were dominant. Identification of carriers of CMV plus the relevant HLA was performed using cumulative public TCR beta family frequency.

This clonotype was counted a single time. Its matching antigen is unknown. The sample consisted of cultured CD8+ T cells from PBMCs, taken from culture after CMV antigen stimulation. The rearrangement links TRBV19 to TRBJ1-1; D is unresolved. The sequence derives from a human donor in good health (CMV status not recorded). Some clones in this sample may be carry-over from other donors' samples. The CDR3 protein is CASIPGTEAFF. The CDR3 nucleotides are TGTGCCAGTATCCCTGGTACTGAAGCTTTCTTT.